Each of the 16 T cell receptor beta chains below was sequenced from the same sample in a study of T cell responses to AZD1222 COVID-19 vaccine. The protocol was immunoSEQ multiplex PCR, while the TCRdb copy is restricted to in-frame clones and leaves out a portion. Of roughly 130,000 clones listed, roughly nine tenths are singletons. Sequencing was performed on peripheral blood, taken on day 0 of AZD1222 vaccination. These receptors came from an adult in good health.

The gene calls are TRBV29-1 and TRBJ2-3, with D perhaps matching TRBD1 or TRBD2 (6 bases each). The CDR3 sequence is 12 residues long. Germline V CDR1 and CDR2: SQVTM, ANQGSEA. Trimming removed 7 bases at V and 3 bases at J, with 11 bases between. CDR3 loop: CSAEGGTDTQYF. The DNA of the CDR3 is TGCAGCGCAGAAGGGGGGACAGATACGCAGTATTTT.

This clone appeared a few times. The chain has TRBV30 and TRBJ2-1, with 11 bases that match TRBD2. This CDR3 region has 13 residues. Germline lookup yields CDR1 GTSNPN and CDR2 SVGIG (reference sequence). Germline trimming cut 4 bases from V and 8 bases from J; bases unmatched to any gene: 4. The DNA for the CDR3 is TGTGCCTGGATAGGGACTAGCGGCCATGAGCAGTTCTTC. Translating it yields CAWIGTSGHEQFF. The variable domain in full, with the rest retrieved from reference TRBV30 and TRBJ2-1, is SQTIHQWPATLVQPVGSPLSLECTVEGTSNPNLYWYRQAAGRGLQLLFYSVGIGQISSEVPQNLSASRPQDRQFILSSKKLLLSDSGFYLCAWIGTSGHEQFFGPGTRLTVL.

The gene calls are TRBV5-5 and TRBJ1-4; the match to TRBD1 covers 9 bases. The CDR3 totals 17 residues. Unmatched junction bases numbered 10, after V lost 0 bases and J lost 7 bases. CDR1 and CDR2 (germline): SGHKS, YYEKEE (reference sequence). CDR3 DNA: TGTGCCAGCAGCTTGGAGGACAGGGGACGCGTAGGTGAAAAACTGTTTTTT. Translating it yields CASSLEDRGRVGEKLFF.

V is TRBV27 and J is TRBJ2-1, with TRBD2 identical over 11 bases. The V segment lost 6 bases and the J segment 9 bases; nucleotides outside the gene matches: 10. Germline V gives CDR1 MNHEY, CDR2 SMNVEV (reference sequence). This CDR3 contains 15 residues. The CDR3 DNA is TGTGCCAGCAGACGAGAACTAGCGGGAGAGGGTGAGCAGTTCTTC. Translated, it gives CASRRELAGEGEQFF.

The CDR3 loop reads CASSPITQFSSNQPQHF. The CDR3 bases are TGTGCCAGCAGTCCTATCACCCAGTTCTCCAGCAATCAGCCCCAGCATTTT. J is TRBJ1-5 and V is TRBV27; D not resolved. V was shortened by 5 bases and J by 1 base, with 18 bases between the two germline ends. This CDR3 spans 17 amino acids. CDR1 MNHEY and CDR2 SMNVEV come from the germline V gene (reference sequence).

Only one count was recorded for this clone. The chain uses TRBV7-9 and TRBJ2-3, with D perhaps matching TRBD2 (7 bases). Germline CDR1 SEHNR, CDR2 FQNEAQ (reference sequence). The CDR3 length is 14 residues. Trimming took off 6 bases at V and 7 bases at J, with 17 bases between the two ends. This chain's CDR3 is CASSDSGGENTQYF. In DNA form, the CDR3 reads TGTGCCAGCAGTGACTCGGGGGGCGAAAATACGCAGTATTTT.

The gene calls are TRBV6-5 and TRBJ1-3, with unresolved D. CDR1 is MNHEY and CDR2 is SVGAGI in the germline V gene. V was pared by 2 bases and J by 7 bases, with 9 bases between. The CDR3 runs 13 residues. CDR3 protein: CASSYQESNTIYF. CDR3 in DNA: TGTGCCAGCAGTTACCAGGAAAGTAACACCATATATTTT.

The genes are TRBV7-2 and TRBJ2-5, with a weak D call TRBD2 (5 bases). This CDR3 contains 14 residues. Per germline, CDR1 SGHTA and CDR2 FQGNSA. V was shortened by 3 bases and J by 1 base, with 9 bases between the two germline ends. In DNA, the CDR3 is TGTGCCAGCAGCTTGCGAGGGTCCCAAGAGACCCAGTACTTC. This translates into CASSLRGSQETQYF. Full variable domain (missing parts from reference TRBV7-2 and TRBJ2-5): GAGVSQSPSNKVTEKGKDVELRCDPISGHTALYWYRQSLGQGLEFLIYFQGNSAPDKSGLPSDRFSAERTGGSVSTLTIQRTQQEDSAVYLCASSLRGSQETQYFGPGTRLLVL.

The chain has TRBV28 and TRBJ1-2, with unresolved D. Trimming took 6 bases from V and 4 from J, leaving 9 bases between them. This CDR3 is built from 12 residues. Germline CDR1 reads MDHEN; CDR2 reads SYDVKM. The CDR3 coding sequence is TGTGCCAGCAGCCGACGGACCTATGGCTACACCTTC. Its protein product is CASSRRTYGYTF.

V is TRBV18 and J is TRBJ1-1; no definite D call. Germline values: CDR1 KGHSH, CDR2 LQKENI. Trimming cost V 0 bases and J 1 base, with 6 bases left between them. The CDR3 extends over 14 amino acids. The CDR3 bases are TGTGCCAGCTCACCACCGTCGGGGAACACTGAAGCTTTCTTT. The encoded protein is CASSPPSGNTEAFF.

V gene TRBV29-1 combines with J gene TRBJ2-6; TRBD1 matches at 12 bases. With 7 bases clipped from V and 1 base from J, the junction kept 5 bases outside the gene matches. Germline values: CDR1 SQVTM, CDR2 ANQGSEA. CDR3 length: 16 residues. The CDR3 loop is CSARDRGQSGANVLTF. CDR3 DNA: TGCAGCGCCCGGGACAGGGGGCAATCTGGGGCCAACGTCCTGACTTTC.

The chain links TRBV5-5 to TRBJ2-5, with 8 bases matching TRBD1. This CDR3 is 14 amino acids long. CDR1 is SGHKS and CDR2 is YYEKEE in the germline V gene (reference sequence). Germline trimming cut 4 bases from V and 2 bases from J; bases unmatched to any gene: 4. The CDR3 reads CASSAGQAQETQYF. The CDR3 region has the DNA TGTGCCAGCAGCGCGGGACAGGCACAAGAGACCCAGTACTTC.

This sequence joins TRBV3-1 (or the pseudogene TRBV3-2) and TRBJ2-7, with D tentatively TRBD2 (6 bases). Germline V lookup: CDR1 LGHDT, CDR2 YNNKEL (reference sequence). Trimming removed 0 bases from V and 5 bases from J, with 17 bases in between. The CDR3 runs 16 residues. The chain's CDR3 is CASSQDHRREANEQYF. For the CDR3, the DNA is TGTGCCAGCAGCCAAGATCATCGGAGGGAAGCTAACGAGCAGTACTTC.

This sequence joins TRBV28 and TRBJ2-7; no clear D. V lost 7 bases, J lost 3 bases, and 7 bases lay in between. Germline assignment: CDR1 MDHEN and CDR2 SYDVKM. The CDR3 totals 11 residues. CDR3 residues: CASTNYYEQYF. The CDR3 DNA follows: TGTGCCAGCACCAACTACTACGAGCAGTACTTC.

V and J are TRBV7-3 and TRBJ2-7; weak D call: TRBD2 (5 bases). With 2 bases removed from V and 0 bases from J, the gap between germline ends came to 11 bases. The CDR3 runs to 15 residues. The V gene's germline CDR1 is SGHTA and CDR2 FQGTGA. In DNA, the CDR3 is TGTGCCAGCAGCTTAGCTGGAGGCAACTCCTACGAGCAGTACTTC. This gives the protein CASSLAGGNSYEQYF.

This chain uses TRBV11-2 with TRBJ2-5, with a weak D call TRBD2 (5 bases). Trimming cost V 5 bases and J 5 bases, with 12 bases left between them. The CDR3 totals 13 residues. Germline CDR1 reads SGHAT; CDR2 reads FQNNGV. The CDR3 bases are TGTGCCAGCAGCCTCCCTGGAGGCGAGACCCAGTACTTC. This translates into CASSLPGGETQYF.